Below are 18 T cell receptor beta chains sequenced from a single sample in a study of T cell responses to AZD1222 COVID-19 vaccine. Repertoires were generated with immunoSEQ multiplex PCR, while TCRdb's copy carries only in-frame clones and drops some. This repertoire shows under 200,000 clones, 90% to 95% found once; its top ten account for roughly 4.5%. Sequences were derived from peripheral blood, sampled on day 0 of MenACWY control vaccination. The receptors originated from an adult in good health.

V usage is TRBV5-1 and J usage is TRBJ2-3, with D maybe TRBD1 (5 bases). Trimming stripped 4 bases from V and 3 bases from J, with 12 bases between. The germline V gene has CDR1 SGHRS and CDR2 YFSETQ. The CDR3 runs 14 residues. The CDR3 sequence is CASSPPTATDTQYF. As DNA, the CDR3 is TGCGCCAGCAGCCCACCGACAGCTACAGATACGCAGTATTTT.

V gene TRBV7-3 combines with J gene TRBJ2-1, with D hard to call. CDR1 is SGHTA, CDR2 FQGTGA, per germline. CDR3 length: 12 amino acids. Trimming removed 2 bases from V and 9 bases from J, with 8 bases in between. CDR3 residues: CASSLLGGEQFF. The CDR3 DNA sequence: TGTGCCAGCAGCTTACTAGGTGGTGAGCAGTTCTTC.

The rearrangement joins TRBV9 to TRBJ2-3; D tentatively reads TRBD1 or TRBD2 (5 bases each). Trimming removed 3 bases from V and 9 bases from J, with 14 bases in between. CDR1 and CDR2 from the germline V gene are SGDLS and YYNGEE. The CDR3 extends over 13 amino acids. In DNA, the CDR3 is TGTGCCAGCAGCGCAACCCGGGACCTGACGCAGTATTTT. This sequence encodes CASSATRDLTQYF.

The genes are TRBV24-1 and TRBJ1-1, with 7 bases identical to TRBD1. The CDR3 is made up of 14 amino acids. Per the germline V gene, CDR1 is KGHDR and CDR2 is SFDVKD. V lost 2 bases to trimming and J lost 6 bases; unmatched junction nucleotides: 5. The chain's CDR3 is CATSDSTGVAEAFF. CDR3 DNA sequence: TGTGCCACCAGTGATTCCACAGGGGTGGCTGAAGCTTTCTTT.

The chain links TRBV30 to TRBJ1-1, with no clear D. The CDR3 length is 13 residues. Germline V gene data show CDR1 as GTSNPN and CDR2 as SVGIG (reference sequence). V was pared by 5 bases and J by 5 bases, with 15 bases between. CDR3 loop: CAWETDGGTEAFF. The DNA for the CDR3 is TGTGCCTGGGAAACGGACGGTGGAACTGAAGCTTTCTTT.

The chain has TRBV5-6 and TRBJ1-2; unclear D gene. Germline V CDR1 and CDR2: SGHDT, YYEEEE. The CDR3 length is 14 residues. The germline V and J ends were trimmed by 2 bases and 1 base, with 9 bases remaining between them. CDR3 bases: TGTGCCAGCAGCTTCGGACGGGATAACTATGGCTACACCTTC. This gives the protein CASSFGRDNYGYTF.

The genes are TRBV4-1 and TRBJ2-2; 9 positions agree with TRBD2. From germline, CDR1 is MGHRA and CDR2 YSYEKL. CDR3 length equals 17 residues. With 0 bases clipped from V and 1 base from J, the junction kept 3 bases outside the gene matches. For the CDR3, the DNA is TGCGCCAGCAGCCAAGATCTACTAGCGGGGAACACCGGGGAGCTGTTTTTT. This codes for CASSQDLLAGNTGELFF.

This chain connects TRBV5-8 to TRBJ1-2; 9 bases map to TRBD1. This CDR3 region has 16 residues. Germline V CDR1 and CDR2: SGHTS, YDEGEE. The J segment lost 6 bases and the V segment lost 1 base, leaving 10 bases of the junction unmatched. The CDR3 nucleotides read TGTGCCAGCAGCTTGTCAGGGGACAGGGACTATCATGGCTACACCTTC. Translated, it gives CASSLSGDRDYHGYTF. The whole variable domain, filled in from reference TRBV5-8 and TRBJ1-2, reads EAGVTQSPTHLIKTRGQQATLRCSPISGHTSVYWYQQALGLGLQFLLWYDEGEERNRGNFPPRFSGRQFPNYSSELNVNALELEDSALYLCASSLSGDRDYHGYTFGSGTRLTVV.

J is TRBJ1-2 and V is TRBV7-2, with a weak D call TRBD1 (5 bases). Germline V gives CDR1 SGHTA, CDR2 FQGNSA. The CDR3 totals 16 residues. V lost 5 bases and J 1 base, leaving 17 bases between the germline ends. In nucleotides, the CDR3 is TGTGCCAGCAGCCCTGGCGACCGGGGGGATAACTATGGCTACACCTTC. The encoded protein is CASSPGDRGDNYGYTF.

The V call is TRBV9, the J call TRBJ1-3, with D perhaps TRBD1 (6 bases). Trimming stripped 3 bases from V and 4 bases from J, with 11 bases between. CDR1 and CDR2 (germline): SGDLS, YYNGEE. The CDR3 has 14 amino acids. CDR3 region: CASSEQGPGNTIYF. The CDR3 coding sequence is TGTGCCAGCAGCGAACAGGGCCCCGGAAACACCATATATTTT.

CDR3 sequence reads: CASSLFGGANEKLFF. CDR3 bases: TGCGCCAGCAGCTTGTTCGGCGGGGCTAATGAAAAACTGTTTTTT. J is TRBJ1-4 and V is TRBV5-1; D remains unclear. Germline CDR1 reads SGHRS; CDR2 reads YFSETQ. The CDR3 runs to 15 residues. Trimming shortened V by 1 base and J by 3 bases, and 10 bases separated the two germline ends.

The DNA of the CDR3 is TGTGCCAGCGACCTGGGACTAGCGGGAGGGGGGAATGAGCAGTTCTTC. It translates to CASDLGLAGGGNEQFF. This chain links TRBV9 with TRBJ2-1, with 16 nucleotides matching TRBD2. Germline CDR1 reads SGDLS; CDR2 reads YYNGEE. Trimming removed 7 bases from V and 7 bases from J; junction bases left unmatched: 8. The CDR3 loop spans 16 amino acids.

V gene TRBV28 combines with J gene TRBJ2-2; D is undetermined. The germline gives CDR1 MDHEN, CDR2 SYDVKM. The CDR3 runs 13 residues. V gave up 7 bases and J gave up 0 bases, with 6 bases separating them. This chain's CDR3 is CASTGPNTGELFF. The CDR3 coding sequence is TGTGCCAGCACCGGGCCGAACACCGGGGAGCTGTTTTTT.

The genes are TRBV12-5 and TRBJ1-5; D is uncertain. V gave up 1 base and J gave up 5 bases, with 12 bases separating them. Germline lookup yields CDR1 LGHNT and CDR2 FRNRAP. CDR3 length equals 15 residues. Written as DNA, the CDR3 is TGTGCTAGTGGTTTGGGGACCGGGCTTGATCAGCCCCAGCATTTT. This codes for CASGLGTGLDQPQHF.

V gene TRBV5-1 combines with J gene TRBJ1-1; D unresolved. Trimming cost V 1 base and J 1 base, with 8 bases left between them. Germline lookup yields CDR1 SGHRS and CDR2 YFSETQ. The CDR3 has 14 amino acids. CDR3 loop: CASSLRATNTEAFF. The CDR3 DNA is TGCGCCAGCAGCTTGCGAGCGACGAACACTGAAGCTTTCTTT. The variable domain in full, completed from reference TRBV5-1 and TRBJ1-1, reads KAGVTQTPRYLIKTRGQQVTLSCSPISGHRSVSWYQQTPGQGLQFLFEYFSETQRNKGNFPGRFSGRQFSNSRSEMNVSTLELGDSALYLCASSLRATNTEAFFGQGTRLTVV.

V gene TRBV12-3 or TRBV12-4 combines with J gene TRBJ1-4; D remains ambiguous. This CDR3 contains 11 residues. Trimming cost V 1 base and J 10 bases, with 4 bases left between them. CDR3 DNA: TGTGCCAGCAGTTTAGACAGAAAACTGTTTTTT. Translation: CASSLDRKLFF.

CDR3 loop: CASSHVGAGSYNEQFF. In DNA, the CDR3 is TGTGCCAGCAGCCACGTAGGAGCGGGGTCCTACAATGAGCAGTTCTTC. The rearrangement uses TRBV3-1 (or the pseudogene TRBV3-2) and TRBJ2-1, with 7 nucleotides matching TRBD2. Germline V gene sequence: CDR1 LGHDT, CDR2 YNNKEL (reference sequence). V trimming: 3 bases; J trimming: 1 base; junction bases outside the gene matches: 6. This CDR3 is 16 amino acids long.

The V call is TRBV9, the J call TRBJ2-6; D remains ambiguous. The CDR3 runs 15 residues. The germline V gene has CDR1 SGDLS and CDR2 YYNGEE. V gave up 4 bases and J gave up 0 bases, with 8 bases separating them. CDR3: CASSLVISGANVLTF. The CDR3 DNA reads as TGTGCCAGCAGCCTAGTCATCTCTGGGGCCAACGTCCTGACTTTC. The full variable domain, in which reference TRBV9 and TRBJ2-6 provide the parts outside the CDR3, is DSGVTQTPKHLITATGQRVTLRCSPRSGDLSVYWYQQSLDQGLQFLIQYYNGEERAKGNILERFSAQQFPDLHSELNLSSLELGDSALYFCASSLVISGANVLTFGAGSRLTVL.